This is a list of T cell receptor beta chains from one sample in a study of T cells after yellow fever vaccination. TCRdb re-called the 5' RACE reads with MiXCR, one entry per CDR3 protein. There are some 200,000 distinct CDR3 sequences in the sample; more than 3% occur only once, and 3.2% lies in the top ten. The sample was CD4+ T cells sorted from PBMCs, taken 10 days after the yellow fever booster vaccination. The receptors were sampled from a man aged 18 to 30 who received the YFV17D yellow fever vaccine. Both conserved end residues are part of each CDR3. The order of the fields is V gene, clone size, D gene, J gene, CDR3 DNA, CDR3 protein. D genes are given only for firm matches. Clone size is given for some rows only: seen once, a few or many times, or a class if the clone is expanded.

TRBV12-3/TRBV12-4,many,-,TRBJ1-5,TGTGCCAGCAGCCGCCGACAGGGCAATCAGCCCCAGCATTTT,CASSRRQGNQPQHF
TRBV12-3/TRBV12-4,-,-,TRBJ1-1,TGTGCCAGCAGCCGCGGACACCCAAACACTGAAGCTTTCTTT,CASSRGHPNTEAFF
TRBV5-1,few,-,TRBJ2-3,TGCGCCAGCAGCTTGGCCGAGGTGGTTGATACGCAGTATTTT,CASSLAEVVDTQYF
TRBV4-3,many,TRBD1,TRBJ1-4,TGCGCCAGCAGCCAGGACAGGGGGGTTACTAATGAAAAACTGTTTTTT,CASSQDRGVTNEKLFF
TRBV7-9,many,TRBD2,TRBJ2-5,TGTGCCAGCAGCTTAGTGATGGGGGGGCAAGAGACCCAGTACTTC,CASSLVMGGQETQYF
TRBV27,many,-,TRBJ1-2,TGTGCCAGCAGTTTATTTCTGGAGAGGAGCTGGGATGGCTACACCTTC,CASSLFLERSWDGYTF
TRBV5-1,few,TRBD2,TRBJ2-3,TGCGCCAGCAGCCCAGCCGGGACTAGCGACACAGATACGCAGTATTTT,CASSPAGTSDTDTQYF
TRBV7-3,few,-,TRBJ1-1,TGTGCCAGCAGCCCGACAGAAATGAACACTGAAGCTTTCTTT,CASSPTEMNTEAFF
TRBV5-1,many,-,TRBJ2-3,TGCGCCAGCAGCTTGCTGGAATCTGGGCAGGGAGATACGCAGTATTTT,CASSLLESGQGDTQYF
TRBV7-2,-,-,TRBJ2-3,TGTGCCAGCAGCTTGGCTAACCCCACAGATACGCAGTATTTT,CASSLANPTDTQYF
TRBV5-1,many,-,TRBJ2-5,TGCGCCAGCAGTTCCGGGGGACGGGGAGAGACCCAGTACTTC,CASSSGGRGETQYF
TRBV12-3/TRBV12-4,few,-,TRBJ1-2,TGTGCCAGCAGTTTGGATGACTATCGCTACACCTTC,CASSLDDYRYTF
TRBV5-1,many,-,TRBJ1-5,TGCGCCAGCAGCTTGCTGCAGGGTGAATCCACTCAGCCCCAGCATTTT,CASSLLQGESTQPQHF